The source of this T cell receptor (beta chain) is a study of T cells of healthy individuals (dated 2018 in TCRdb). With regard to this clonotype: It has no known antigen specificity. Base qualities were left out, and no much larger clone turns up one base away.

The library was prepared using 5' RACE. Sequencing instrument: Illumina MiSeq. Clones were called with MiXCR by TCRdb after fastp trimmed the public reads at Q25, and only in-frame beta chains were retained. Each record represents a unique CDR3 protein, reported with the most common genes and DNA among its rows. This sample gives 40,000 to 60,000 distinct CDR3 sequences in total; 14% to 15% of them show up just once. About 16% of the sample is taken by the ten largest. Including the terminal cysteine and phenylalanine, the CDR3 comprises 15 residues. Only CDR3 DNA is held: 45 bases, read in frame from base 1. For CDR1 and CDR2, the germline V gene (reference sequence) lists MNHEY and SMNVEV. Deletion took 8 bases off V and 0 bases off J, with a span of 16 bases between the germline ends.

This clonotype originated in a human donor in good health. The V gene is TRBV27 and the J gene is TRBJ1-2; no D gene call is confident. The base sequence is TGTGCCAGCGCTCTCTACACCGGAGCTAACTATGGCTACACCTTC. Its product reads: CASALYTGANYGYTF.